This T cell receptor beta chain was observed in a study of shared clonotypes between healthy human individuals. Study background: CD4 naive and CD4 memory each took three plates per donor, while CD8 naive took two and CD8 memory one. Study-wide results and caveats: Few donors limited the genetic and exposure-history diversity represented. Shared clonotypes: approximately 4.5% naive CD4, about 3.5% naive CD8, about 2.5% memory CD4, about 0.41% memory CD8. Depth was large, yet rarefaction showed that sorted-subset sequencing was incomplete.

To note about this clone: Its antigen is not known.

Deletions cut 0 bases from V and 8 bases from J, with 7 bases between. CDR1 is SEHNR and CDR2 is FQNEAQ in the germline V gene (reference sequence). The CDR3 spans 12 residues. Using immunoSEQ multiplex PCR, the repertoire was profiled, and TCRdb retains in-frame clones only, with some absent. Among around 1.6 million clones listed, 98% were seen once. The receptor comes from a man younger than 40 in good health. Sample: naive CD4+ T cells sorted from blood. Subset: CD45RA+ positively selected. This rearrangement joins TRBV7-9 to TRBJ1-1, with D unresolved. The CDR3 sequence is CASSLAVREAFF. In DNA form, the CDR3 reads TGTGCCAGCAGCTTAGCCGTAAGAGAAGCTTTCTTT. The full variable domain, completed using reference TRBV7-9 and TRBJ1-1, is DTGVSQNPRHKITKRGQNVTFRCDPISEHNRLYWYRQTLGQGPEFLTYFQNEAQLEKSRLLSDRFSAERPKGSFSTLEIQRTEQGDSAMYLCASSLAVREAFFGQGTRLTVV.